This is a list of T cell receptor beta chains from one sample in a study of cytomegalovirus exposure and HLA in healthy donors. Using immunoSEQ multiplex PCR, the repertoire was profiled, and TCRdb retains in-frame clones only, with some absent. This sample has 130,000 to 150,000 clones, with 76% found just once. Sequenced input: PBMCs. The receptors derive from a woman between 40 and 55 years old in good health and CMV-seronegative. CDR3s include the opening cysteine and the closing phenylalanine or tryptophan. D genes are given only for firm matches. Size tells how often a clone was seen (once, few, many) or the class of an expanded clone, and some rows leave it out.

j_call v_call clone_size d_call cdr3_aa cdr3_nt
TRBJ2-1 TRBV2 . TRBD2 CASSETPGGHIEDEQFF TGTGCCAGCAGTGAGACCCCGGGGGGGCACATTGAGGATGAGCAGTTCTTC
TRBJ1-4 TRBV7-9 . . CSSSLSGITNEKLFF TGTTCCAGCAGCTTGTCAGGCATAACTAATGAAAAACTGTTTTTT
TRBJ2-7 TRBV11-2 . TRBD2 CASSLGSGRGTYEQYF TGTGCCAGCAGCTTAGGGAGCGGGAGAGGAACCTACGAGCAGTACTTC
TRBJ2-3 TRBV20-1 . . CSRGALEQYF TGCAGTCGTGGGGCCCTTGAGCAGTATTTT
TRBJ2-5 TRBV7-9 few . CAIGEVGGQETQYF TGTGCCATCGGGGAGGTGGGGGGTCAAGAGACCCAGTACTTC
TRBJ2-7 TRBV10-1 . . CASSEVTSYEQYF TGCGCCAGCAGTGAAGTTACTAGCTACGAGCAGTACTTC
TRBJ1-2 TRBV2 . . CANSPRGRANYGYTF TGTGCCAATAGTCCAAGGGGCAGAGCTAACTATGGCTACACCTTC
TRBJ1-3 TRBV9 . . CASQPAGAGNTIYF TGTGCCAGCCAGCCGGCGGGCGCTGGAAACACCATATATTTT
TRBJ2-5 TRBV20-1 . . CSFFRERQSNF TGCAGTTTTTTCAGGGAAAGGCAGAGTAACTTC
TRBJ2-2 TRBV5-1 . . CASSSSNTGELFF TGCGCCAGCAGCTCGAGCAACACCGGGGAGCTGTTTTTT
TRBJ1-1 TRBV5-4 . TRBD1 CASSSQGARTEAFF TGTGCCAGCAGCTCACAGGGGGCGCGGACTGAAGCTTTCTTT
TRBJ1-1 TRBV13 . . CASSQPPFRDGSTEAFF TGTGCCAGCAGCCAACCTCCGTTCCGGGACGGGAGCACTGAAGCTTTCTTT
TRBJ2-2 TRBV18 . . CASSPQGIGELFF TGTGCCAGCTCACCGCAGGGAATCGGGGAGCTGTTTTTT
TRBJ2-7 TRBV2 . TRBD1 CASSSRGLYEQYF TGTGCCAGCAGTTCCAGGGGGCTTTACGAGCAGTACTTC
TRBJ1-2 TRBV5-4 . . CASSLRDPLYGYTF TGTGCCAGCAGCTTACGGGATCCCCTCTATGGCTACACCTTC
TRBJ1-1 TRBV6-1 few . CASSELERVNTEAFF TGTGCCAGCAGTGAACTCGAGCGGGTGAACACTGAAGCTTTCTTT
TRBJ2-7 TRBV5-1 . . CASSRESSYEQYF TGCGCCAGCAGCCGAGAGAGCTCCTACGAGCAGTACTTC
TRBJ2-7 TRBV2 few . CASEDSYEQYF TGTGCCAGCGAGGACAGCTACGAGCAGTACTTC
TRBJ1-5 TRBV4-1 . . CASASGILSNQPQHF TGCGCCAGCGCCTCGGGGATTTTAAGCAATCAGCCCCAGCATTTT
TRBJ1-4 TRBV13 . TRBD1 CASSGGQGVSEKLFF TGTGCCAGCAGCGGAGGACAGGGGGTCAGTGAAAAACTGTTTTTT
TRBJ1-2 TRBV6-5 . . CASTKRDPNYGYTF TGTGCCAGCACTAAGAGAGATCCTAACTATGGCTACACCTTC
TRBJ2-5 TRBV5-1 . TRBD2 CASTLAGDGETQYF TGCGCCAGCACTCTAGCGGGGGACGGAGAGACCCAGTACTTC
TRBJ1-1 TRBV29-1 few TRBD1 CSGLQGPFMNTEAFF TGCAGCGGTCTACAGGGGCCCTTTATGAACACTGAAGCTTTCTTT
TRBJ1-4 TRBV19 . . CASSSAGATNEKLFF TGTGCCAGTAGTTCCGCCGGTGCAACTAATGAAAAACTGTTTTTT
TRBJ1-2 TRBV7-9 . . CASSPQWRGSDYGYTF TGTGCCAGCAGCCCCCAGTGGCGGGGCTCGGACTATGGCTACACCTTC
TRBJ1-2 TRBV10-3 . TRBD1 CAIRSPGQGRGYTF TGTGCCATCAGATCGCCGGGACAGGGGCGTGGCTACACCTTC
TRBJ2-6 TRBV2 . . CASLSNSGANVLTF TGTGCCAGCTTGAGTAATTCTGGGGCCAACGTCCTGACTTTC
TRBJ1-2 TRBV9 . TRBD1 CASSTQGQGALGYTF TGTGCCAGCAGCACCCAAGGACAGGGGGCTCTTGGCTACACCTTC
TRBJ1-1 TRBV5-4 . . CASSLWQQGEAFF TGTGCCAGCAGCTTATGGCAACAAGGAGAGGCTTTCTTT
TRBJ2-1 TRBV5-1 . TRBD2 CASRPQPSGGTNEQFF TGCGCCAGCAGGCCCCAGCCTAGCGGGGGAACGAATGAGCAGTTCTTC
TRBJ1-2 TRBV30 . . CAWSPGLARHYGYTF TGTGCCTGGAGTCCAGGACTAGCACGCCACTATGGCTACACCTTC
TRBJ2-1 TRBV7-9 . . CASTPGLREQFF TGTGCCAGCACCCCAGGGCTTCGGGAGCAGTTCTTC
TRBJ1-2 TRBV15 . . CALRAGKYGYTF TGTGCCCTGAGAGCAGGAAAGTATGGCTACACCTTC
TRBJ2-5 TRBV4-1 . . CASSQDSRRFTGETQYF TGCGCCAGCAGCCAAGATTCTAGGCGATTTACAGGGGAGACCCAGTACTTC
TRBJ1-2 TRBV27 . TRBD1 CASSPRTGGAYGYTF TGTGCCAGCAGTCCCCGGACAGGGGGCGCTTATGGCTACACCTTC
TRBJ2-1 TRBV11-3 . TRBD1 CASSLQGAPNNEQFF TGTGCCAGCAGCTTACAGGGGGCGCCCAACAATGAGCAGTTCTTC
TRBJ2-1 TRBV6-6 . TRBD1 CASTFLRDRDNEQFF TGTGCCAGCACGTTTCTCCGGGACAGAGACAATGAGCAGTTCTTC
TRBJ2-1 TRBV9 . . CASSAGLIGTYNEQFF TGTGCCAGCAGCGCGGGTCTGATAGGCACCTACAATGAGCAGTTCTTC
TRBJ1-3 TRBV6-5 . . CASRDSSGNTIYF TGTGCCAGCCGAGACAGCTCTGGAAACACCATATATTTT
TRBJ1-4 TRBV6-1 . . CASSEARSPEKLFF TGTGCCAGCAGTGAAGCACGGAGCCCTGAAAAACTGTTTTTT
TRBJ2-1 TRBV5-1 . TRBD2 CASSLAAGGSYNEQFF TGCGCCAGCAGCTTGGCTGCGGGGGGCTCCTACAATGAGCAGTTCTTC
TRBJ2-3 TRBV5-1 . TRBD2 CASSMTSGGAGTDTQYF TGCGCCAGCAGTATGACTAGCGGGGGGGCTGGCACAGATACGCAGTATTTT
TRBJ2-5 TRBV28 . TRBD1 CASSFGQERLGEQYF TGTGCCAGCAGTTTTGGACAGGAGCGTTTGGGGGAGCAGTACTTC
TRBJ1-5 TRBV4-2 . . CASSQERQFNQPQHF TGTGCCAGCAGCCAAGAAAGACAGTTCAATCAGCCCCAGCATTTT
TRBJ1-1 TRBV5-1 few TRBD1 CASSLVGTGVMNTEAFF TGCGCCAGCAGCTTGGTAGGGACAGGGGTCATGAACACTGAAGCTTTCTTT
TRBJ1-1 TRBV18 . TRBD1 CASSPQGQGRPEAFF TGTGCCAGCTCACCACAGGGACAGGGGCGGCCTGAAGCTTTCTTT
TRBJ2-5 TRBV6-5 . TRBD2 CASSYSSGTWETQYF TGTGCCAGCAGTTACTCTAGCGGGACGTGGGAGACCCAGTACTTC
TRBJ1-3 TRBV6-5 . . CASSYSGGPFGNTIYF TGTGCCAGCAGTTACTCGGGGGGGCCTTTTGGAAACACCATATATTTT
TRBJ2-1 TRBV6-5 . . CASSYYEGNEQFF TGTGCCAGCAGTTACTATGAGGGAAATGAGCAGTTCTTC